These 8 T cell receptor beta chains share one sample of origin, sequenced in a study of blood T cell repertoires in COVID-19. Libraries were prepared by immunoSEQ multiplex PCR; TCRdb keeps only in-frame clonotypes and omits some of them. The table includes approximately 230,000 clones, around 80% detected once. The material sequenced was peripheral blood. Receptors were obtained from a woman aged 40-49 years with active or convalescent COVID-19.

This chain links TRBV2 with TRBJ1-5; 8 bases are a match to TRBD1. The V segment lost 4 bases and the J segment 3 bases; nucleotides outside the gene matches: 5. The CDR3 consists of 15 residues. Per germline, CDR1 SNHLY and CDR2 FYNNEI. The CDR3 reads CASSARTGYNQPQHF. As DNA, the CDR3 is TGTGCCAGCAGTGCCCGGACAGGGTACAATCAGCCCCAGCATTTT.

This clone was observed a handful of times. The rearrangement uses TRBV13 and TRBJ1-4; no firm D call. The germline CDR1 and CDR2 sequences are PRHDT and FYEKMQ (reference sequence). V lost 4 bases to trimming and J lost 8 bases, with 8 bases between them. CDR3 length: 12 residues. CDR3: CASSSPGEKLFF. The CDR3 region has the DNA TGTGCCAGCAGCTCTCCGGGGGAAAAACTGTTTTTT.

This clone showed up just once. This chain uses TRBV2 with TRBJ2-7; TRBD2 matches at 8 bases. Germline CDR1 reads SNHLY; CDR2 reads FYNNEI. The CDR3 is 12 amino acids. The V segment lost 7 bases and the J segment 2 bases; nucleotides outside the gene matches: 1. CDR3 in amino acids: CASILAAYEQYV. CDR3 nucleotides: TGTGCCAGCATACTAGCGGCCTACGAGCAGTACGTC.

V usage is TRBV30 and J usage is TRBJ2-6; D unclear. Trimming cost V 5 bases and J 4 bases, with 6 bases left between them. The CDR3 length is 12 residues. The germline CDR1 and CDR2 sequences are GTSNPN and SVGIG (reference sequence). The CDR3 nucleotides read TGTGCCTGGTCGAGCGGGGCCAACGTCCTGACTTTC. This sequence encodes CAWSSGANVLTF. Complete variable domain (other parts from reference TRBV30 and TRBJ2-6): SQTIHQWPATLVQPVGSPLSLECTVEGTSNPNLYWYRQAAGRGLQLLFYSVGIGQISSEVPQNLSASRPQDRQFILSSKKLLLSDSGFYLCAWSSGANVLTFGAGSRLTVL.

This clone was observed once. The J gene is TRBJ2-7, the V gene TRBV2; 8 bases align to TRBD2. J lost 4 bases, V lost 3 bases, and 8 bases had no gene match. The CDR3 runs 15 residues. Germline-derived CDR1 and CDR2 are SNHLY and FYNNEI. CDR3 sequence reads: CASSDPGLDKYEQYF. The CDR3 DNA is TGTGCCAGCAGTGATCCGGGACTAGATAAATACGAGCAGTACTTC.

This clone was found a few times. The chain uses TRBV28 and TRBJ2-7; no clear D gene. The V end was cut by 6 bases, the J end by 4 bases, with 13 bases between. Germline loops: CDR1 MDHEN, CDR2 SYDVKM. The CDR3 length is 13 residues. CDR3 coding DNA: TGTGCCAGCAGCTGGCGGCAGCCTTACGAGCAGTACTTC. It specifies CASSWRQPYEQYF.

This clone appeared a single time. V is TRBV5-1 and J is TRBJ2-6; 9 nucleotides agree with TRBD1. The CDR3 runs 18 residues. The germline gives CDR1 SGHRS, CDR2 YFSETQ. Unmatched junction bases numbered 5, after V lost 0 bases and J lost 1 base. The CDR3 loop reads CASSLAGQGLSGANVLTF. CDR3 in DNA: TGCGCCAGCAGCTTGGCGGGACAGGGCCTTTCTGGGGCCAACGTCCTGACTTTC.

The V call is TRBV24-1, the J call TRBJ2-2; 9 nucleotides align to TRBD1. V lost 3 bases and J lost 7; bases outside the gene matches: 5. Germline V gives CDR1 KGHDR, CDR2 SFDVKD. The CDR3 loop spans 15 amino acids. The DNA of the CDR3 is TGTGCCACCAGTGATCACAGGGGGCCCGGCGGGGAGCTGTTTTTT. Protein sequence: CATSDHRGPGGELFF.